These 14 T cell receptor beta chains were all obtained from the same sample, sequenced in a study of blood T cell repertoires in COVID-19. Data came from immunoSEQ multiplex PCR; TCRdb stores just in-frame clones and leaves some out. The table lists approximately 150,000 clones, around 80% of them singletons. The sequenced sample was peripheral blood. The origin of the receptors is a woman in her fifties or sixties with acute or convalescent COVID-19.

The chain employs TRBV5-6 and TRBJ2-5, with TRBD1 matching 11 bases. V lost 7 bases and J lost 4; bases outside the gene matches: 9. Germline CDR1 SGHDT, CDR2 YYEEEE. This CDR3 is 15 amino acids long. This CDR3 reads CASGNPGQGVETQYF. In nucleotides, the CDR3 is TGTGCCAGCGGAAATCCGGGACAGGGGGTAGAGACCCAGTACTTC.

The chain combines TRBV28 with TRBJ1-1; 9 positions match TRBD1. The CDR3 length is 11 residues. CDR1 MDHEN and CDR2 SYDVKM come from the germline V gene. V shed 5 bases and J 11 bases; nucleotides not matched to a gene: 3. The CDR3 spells CASSQQGAAFF. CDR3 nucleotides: TGTGCCAGCAGTCAACAGGGGGCGGCTTTCTTT.

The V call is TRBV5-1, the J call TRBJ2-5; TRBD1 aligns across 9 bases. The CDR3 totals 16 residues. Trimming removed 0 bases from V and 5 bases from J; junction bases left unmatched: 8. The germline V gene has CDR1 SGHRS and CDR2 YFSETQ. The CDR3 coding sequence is TGCGCCAGCAGCTTGGATAGGACAGGGGCCCAGGAGACCCAGTACTTC. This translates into CASSLDRTGAQETQYF.

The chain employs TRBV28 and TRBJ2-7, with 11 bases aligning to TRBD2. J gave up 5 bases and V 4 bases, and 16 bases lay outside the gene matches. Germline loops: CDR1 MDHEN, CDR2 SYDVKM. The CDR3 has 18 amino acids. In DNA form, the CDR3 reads TGTGCCAGCAGTTCAAGGACTAGCGGGCATTTAAATGACAACGAGCAGTACTTC. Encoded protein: CASSSRTSGHLNDNEQYF.

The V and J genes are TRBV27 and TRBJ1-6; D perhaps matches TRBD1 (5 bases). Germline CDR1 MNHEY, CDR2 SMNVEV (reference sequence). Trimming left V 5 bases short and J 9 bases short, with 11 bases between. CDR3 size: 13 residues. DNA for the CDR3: TGTGCCAGCAGTCGGGAGACAGCTTCACCCCTCCACTTT. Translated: CASSRETASPLHF.

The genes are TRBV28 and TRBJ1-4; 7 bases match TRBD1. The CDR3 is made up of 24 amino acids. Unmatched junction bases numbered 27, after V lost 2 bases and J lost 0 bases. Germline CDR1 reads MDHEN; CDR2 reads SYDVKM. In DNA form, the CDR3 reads TGTGCCAGCAGTTTAGGACTTGACCTTGGGAGGACATCGACAGGGCCGGCAACTAATGAAAAACTGTTTTTT. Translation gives CASSLGLDLGRTSTGPATNEKLFF.

The CDR3 region has the DNA TGTGCCAGCAGTGAAAGGGAGGGCAGAAGATACAATGAGCAGTTCTTC. Its translation is CASSEREGRRYNEQFF. This chain links TRBV6-1 with TRBJ2-1; 7 nucleotides agree with TRBD2. This CDR3 is built from 16 residues. Germline CDR1 and CDR2: MNHNS and SASEGT. Trimming at V came to 2 bases and at J to 4 bases, leaving 8 bases not matched to a gene.

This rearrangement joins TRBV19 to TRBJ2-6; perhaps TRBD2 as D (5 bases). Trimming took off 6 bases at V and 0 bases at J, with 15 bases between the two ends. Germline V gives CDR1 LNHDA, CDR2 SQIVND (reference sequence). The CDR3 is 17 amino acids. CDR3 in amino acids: CASRQVRGGSGANVLTF. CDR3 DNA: TGTGCCAGTAGGCAAGTCCGAGGAGGCTCTGGGGCCAACGTCCTGACTTTC.

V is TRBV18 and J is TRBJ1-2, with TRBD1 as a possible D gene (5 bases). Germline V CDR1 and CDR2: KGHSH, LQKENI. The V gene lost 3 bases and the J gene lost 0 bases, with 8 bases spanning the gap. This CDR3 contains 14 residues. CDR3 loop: CASSPMTANYGYTF. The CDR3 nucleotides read TGTGCCAGCTCACCCATGACAGCTAACTATGGCTACACCTTC.

The CDR3: CASSPDSRKDQPQHF. In DNA form, the CDR3 reads TGTGCCAGCAGCCCTGACAGCAGAAAAGATCAGCCCCAGCATTTT. The chain carries TRBV21-1 and TRBJ1-5; whether TRBD1, the table's D call, matches the DNA was not checked. TRBV21-1 is assigned pseudogene status. This CDR3 contains 15 residues.

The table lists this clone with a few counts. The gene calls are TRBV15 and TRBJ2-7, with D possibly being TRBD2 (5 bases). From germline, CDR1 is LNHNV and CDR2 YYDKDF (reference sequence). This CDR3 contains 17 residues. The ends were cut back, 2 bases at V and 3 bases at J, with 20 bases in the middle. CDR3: CATSRIRRGRVGYEQYF. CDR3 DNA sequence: TGTGCCACCAGCAGAATCCGTCGTGGGAGAGTCGGCTACGAGCAGTACTTC.

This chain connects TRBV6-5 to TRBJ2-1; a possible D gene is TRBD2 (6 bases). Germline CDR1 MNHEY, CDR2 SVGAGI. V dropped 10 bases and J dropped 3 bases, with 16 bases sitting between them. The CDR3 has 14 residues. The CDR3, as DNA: TGTGCCATCTCGGTTAGCGGCAGCTACAATGAGCAGTTCTTC. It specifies CAISVSGSYNEQFF.

The CDR3 region is CASSQSTGGRYGYTF. The DNA for the CDR3 is TGTGCCAGCAGCCAAAGCACGGGAGGAAGGTATGGCTACACCTTC. V and J are TRBV3-1 (or the pseudogene TRBV3-2) and TRBJ1-2; D is unclear. This CDR3 comprises 15 residues. V lost 2 bases, J lost 5 bases, and 15 bases lay in between. Looked up from germline, CDR1 is LGHDT and CDR2 is YNNKEL (reference sequence).

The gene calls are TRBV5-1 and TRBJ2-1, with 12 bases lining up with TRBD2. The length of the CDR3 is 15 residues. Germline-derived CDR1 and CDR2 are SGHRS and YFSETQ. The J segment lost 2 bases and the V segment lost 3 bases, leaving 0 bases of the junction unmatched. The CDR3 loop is CASSSSGRAYNEQFF. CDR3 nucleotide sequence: TGCGCCAGCAGCTCTAGCGGGAGGGCCTACAATGAGCAGTTCTTC.